This T cell receptor beta chain stems from a study of blood T cell repertoires in COVID-19. Study context: Donors in the United States, Italy and Spain gave samples during acute or convalescent COVID-19.

This clone occurred once. Per the study methods: Reference gene primer amplification in the assay estimated nucleated cell counts. Libraries were prepared by immunoSEQ multiplex PCR; TCRdb keeps only in-frame clonotypes and omits some of them. V and J calls and clone size are given by that table; D and trimming were obtained from the DNA. This sample yields about 69,000 clones, of which approximately 83% are seen a single time; under 3% belongs to the top ten. The CDR3 loop spans 12 amino acids. V lost 8 bases and J lost 13, with 15 bases in between. This rearrangement joins TRBV12-3 or TRBV12-4 to TRBJ1-6; D is uncertain. This sequence was found in a man aged 80 or over with acute or convalescent COVID-19. Material: peripheral blood. CDR3 DNA sequence: TGTGCCAGCTGCTGGCGGTTAGGCCCCCTCCACTTT. The encoded protein is CASCWRLGPLHF.